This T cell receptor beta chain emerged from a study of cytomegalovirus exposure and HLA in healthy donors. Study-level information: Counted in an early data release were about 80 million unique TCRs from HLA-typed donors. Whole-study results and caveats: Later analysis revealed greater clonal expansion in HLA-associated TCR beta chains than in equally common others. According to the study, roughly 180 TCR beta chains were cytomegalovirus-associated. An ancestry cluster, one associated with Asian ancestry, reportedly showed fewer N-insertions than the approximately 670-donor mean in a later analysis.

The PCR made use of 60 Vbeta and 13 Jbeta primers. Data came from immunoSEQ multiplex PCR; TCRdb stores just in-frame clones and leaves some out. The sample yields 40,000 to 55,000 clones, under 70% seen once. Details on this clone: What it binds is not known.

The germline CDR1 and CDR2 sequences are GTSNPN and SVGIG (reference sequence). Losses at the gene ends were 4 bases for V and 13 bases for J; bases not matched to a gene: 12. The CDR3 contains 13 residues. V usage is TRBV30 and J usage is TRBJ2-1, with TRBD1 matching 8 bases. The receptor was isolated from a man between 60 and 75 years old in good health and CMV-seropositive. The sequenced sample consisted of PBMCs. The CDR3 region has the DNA TGTGCCTGGACCTCCCCCGGGACAGGTGAACAGTTCTTC. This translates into CAWTSPGTGEQFF.